Shown below are 10 T cell receptor beta chains from a single sample sequenced in a study of T cell repertoires in cytomegalovirus infection. One entry per CDR3 protein results from TCRdb running MiXCR on the reads. Of approximately 500,000 distinct CDR3 sequences listed, 26% were seen once; the top ten hold around 14%. Sequenced input: PBMCs. The source is a human donor in good health (CMV status not recorded). Some clones in this sample may be carry-over from other donors' samples.

This clonotype was counted between two and nine times. The rearrangement links TRBV6-6 to TRBJ1-5; D is uncertain. This CDR3 region has 13 residues. Trimming removed 3 bases from V and 7 bases from J, with 10 bases in between. Per germline, CDR1 MNHNY and CDR2 SVGAGI (reference sequence). The CDR3 reads CASSYRVGQPQHF. CDR3 nucleotide sequence: TGTGCCAGCAGTTATAGGGTGGGGCAGCCCCAGCATTTT.

This clonotype was seen only a few times. The rearrangement joins TRBV4-1 to TRBJ2-3; 7 bases match TRBD2. The V segment lost 0 bases and the J segment 0 bases; nucleotides outside the gene matches: 3. Germline V gene data show CDR1 as MGHRA and CDR2 as YSYEKL. This CDR3 region has 16 residues. The CDR3 DNA reads TGCGCCAGCAGCCAAGATCGGGGACTAAGCACAGATACGCAGTATTTT. It encodes CASSQDRGLSTDTQYF.

The rearrangement joins TRBV7-9 to TRBJ2-5; D might be TRBD2 (5 bases). There are 15 residues in the CDR3. The V end lost 3 bases, the J end lost 8 bases, and 19 bases lay between the germline ends. CDR1 is SEHNR and CDR2 is FQNEAQ in the germline V gene (reference sequence). The CDR3 sequence: CASSLSESSRKTQYF. CDR3 nucleotide sequence: TGTGCCAGCAGCTTGTCTGAATCTAGCCGCAAAACCCAGTACTTC.

The rearrangement links TRBV5-4 to TRBJ1-6; tentatively, D is TRBD1 (6 bases). Germline V gives CDR1 SGHNT, CDR2 YYREEE (reference sequence). The V end was cut by 4 bases, the J end by 5 bases, with 10 bases between. This CDR3 is 14 amino acids long. CDR3 nucleotide sequence: TGTGCCAGCAGCCAGGGGCAGAATAATTCACCCCTCCACTTT. The encoded protein is CASSQGQNNSPLHF.

This clonotype was detected ten times or more. V and J are TRBV7-2 and TRBJ2-7; the match to TRBD2 covers 12 bases. Germline CDR1 and CDR2: SGHTA and FQGNSA. The CDR3 has 15 amino acids. Trimming cost V 1 base and J 7 bases; bases outside gene matches: 5. CDR3 protein: CASSLDTSGRTEQYV. CDR3 DNA sequence: TGTGCCAGCAGCTTAGATACTAGCGGGAGGACGGAGCAGTACGTC.

Notes on this clonotype: This may be a read error: a much more frequent sequence differs by one nucleotide. This chain links TRBV7-8 with TRBJ2-2, with 9 bases aligning to TRBD1. The germline gives CDR1 SGHVS, CDR2 FQNEAQ. J was trimmed by 4 bases and V by 0 bases; bases with no gene match: 0. The CDR3 has 15 residues. Here the CDR3 DNA reads TGTGCCAGCAGCTTAGCGACAGGGGGCACCGGGGAGCTGTTTTTT. It is translated as CASSLATGGTGELFF. Combining the CDR3 with reference TRBV7-8 and TRBJ2-2 gives the whole variable domain GAGVSQSPRYKVAKRGQDVALRCDPISGHVSLFWYQQALGQGPEFLTYFQNEAQLDKSGLPSDRFFAERPEGSVSTLKIQRTQQEDSAVYLCASSLATGGTGELFFGEGSRLTVL.

This clonotype was found a few times. The J gene is TRBJ2-1, the V gene TRBV6-8; D not certain. The germline V and J ends were trimmed by 5 bases and 6 bases, with 11 bases remaining between them. The CDR3 covers 13 residues. The germline V gene encodes CDR1 MNHGY and CDR2 SAAAGT. The CDR3 protein is CASSTGRTNEQFF. In DNA, the CDR3 is TGTGCCAGCAGTACCGGACGGACCAATGAGCAGTTCTTC.

In this sample, this clonotype turned up many times. The rearrangement uses TRBV7-2 and TRBJ2-1; D is possibly TRBD1 (6 bases). CDR3 length: 15 amino acids. Trimming removed 4 bases from V and 4 bases from J, with 14 bases in between. Germline V gene sequence: CDR1 SGHTA, CDR2 FQGNSA. The CDR3: CASSSDSTTYNEQFF. Here the CDR3 DNA reads TGTGCCAGCAGCTCGGACAGTACGACTTACAATGAGCAGTTCTTC.

V gene TRBV5-5 combines with J gene TRBJ2-3; 10 nucleotides agree with TRBD2. Germline CDR1 is SGHKS and CDR2 is YYEKEE (reference sequence). This CDR3 contains 16 residues. The junction had 3 bases not matched to a gene; V was cut back by 2 bases and J by 0 bases. The chain's CDR3 is CASSFLTSGSTDTQYF. The CDR3 DNA sequence: TGTGCCAGCAGCTTCCTGACTAGCGGGAGCACAGATACGCAGTATTTT.

This clonotype was recorded many times. The genes are TRBV7-8 and TRBJ2-3; D call uncertain. Trimming left V 2 bases short and J 4 bases short, with 7 bases between. The germline CDR1 and CDR2 sequences are SGHVS and FQNEAQ. This CDR3 has 13 amino acids. The CDR3 loop is CASSLLRSDTQYF. In DNA form, the CDR3 reads TGTGCCAGCAGCTTACTGAGGTCAGATACGCAGTATTTT.